This TCR beta chain emerged from a study of cytomegalovirus exposure and HLA in healthy donors. V was pared by 4 bases and J by 0 bases, with 13 bases of the junction left unmatched. The V gene's germline CDR1 is SGDLS and CDR2 YYNGEE. This CDR3 region has 19 residues. 13 Jbeta primers and 60 Vbeta primers were used for the PCR. Profiling relied on immunoSEQ multiplex PCR, and the TCRdb table lists in-frame clones only, not all of them. The data hold approximately 150,000 clones, with roughly 74% observed a single time. The specimen was PBMCs. The source of this sequence is a man between 18 and 35 years old in good health and CMV-seropositive. This rearrangement joins TRBV9 to TRBJ2-6, with 7 bases identical to TRBD2. CDR3 coding DNA: TGTGCCAGCAGCACACAATCCACACTAGCGTACTCTGGGGCCAACGTCCTGACTTTC. Its translation is CASSTQSTLAYSGANVLTF.